The rows below give T cell receptor beta chains drawn from one sample of a study of blood T cells in healthy people across ages. TCRdb analysed the 5' RACE reads with MiXCR anew, one entry per CDR3 protein. The sample lists 1.5 million to 2 million distinct CDR3 sequences, about two fifths occurring once. Sequenced: blood. Every receptor here comes from a human donor in good health. Both conserved end residues are part of each CDR3. Fields, in order: D gene, clone size, V gene, CDR3 length, J gene, CDR3 protein, CDR3 DNA. A D gene is named only where the DNA matches it firmly. Size tells how often a clone was seen (once, few, many) or the class of an expanded clone, and some rows leave it out.

.,once,TRBV2,13,TRBJ1-2,CASSERGQYGYTF,TGTGCCAGCAGTGAACGGGGTCAATATGGCTACACCTTC
.,few,TRBV20-1,14,TRBJ2-7,CSAIDSLSSYEQYF,TGCAGTGCTATCGACAGCCTCTCCTCCTACGAGCAGTACTTC
TRBD1,.,TRBV5-1,15,TRBJ2-1,CASSHTRTGHNEQFF,TGCGCCAGCAGCCATACACGGACAGGGCACAATGAGCAGTTCTTC
TRBD1,few,TRBV4-2,17,TRBJ1-6,CASSQKNGTGLNSPLHF,TGTGCCAGCAGCCAGAAGAACGGGACAGGGCTTAATTCACCCCTCCACTTT
.,.,TRBV7-9,15,TRBJ2-7,CASSLGGLPPYEQYF,TGTGCCAGCAGCTTGGGGGGGCTCCCTCCCTACGAGCAGTACTTC
.,.,TRBV20-1,13,TRBJ1-6,CSAGDTHNSPLHF,TGCAGTGCGGGGGACACTCATAATTCACCCCTCCACTTT
.,few,TRBV20-1,13,TRBJ2-1,CSVPQSAVGEQFF,TGCAGTGTACCCCAATCGGCGGTGGGTGAGCAGTTCTTC
.,.,TRBV29-1,14,TRBJ1-4,CSVEWGATNEELFF,TGCAGCGTTGAATGGGGGGCGACTAATGAAGAACTGTTTTTT
.,few,TRBV4-3,16,TRBJ2-7,CASSQEGTPSSYEQYF,TGCGCCAGCAGCCAAGAAGGGACACCGAGCTCCTACGAGCAGTACTTC
.,.,TRBV7-2,15,TRBJ2-7,CASSKGQRQTYEQYF,TGTGCCAGCAGCAAAGGACAGAGACAAACCTACGAGCAGTACTTC
.,few,TRBV20-1,13,TRBJ2-7,CSVGQQGTYEQYF,TGCAGTGTGGGCCAGCAGGGGACCTACGAGCAGTACTTC
.,few,TRBV2,13,TRBJ1-1,CASSESRGAEAFF,TGTGCCAGCAGTGAGTCCAGGGGCGCTGAAGCTTTCTTT
.,.,TRBV5-1,14,TRBJ2-5,CASSLYGTSETQYF,TGCGCCAGCAGCTTATACGGGACGTCCGAGACCCAGTACTTC
TRBD1,.,TRBV15,16,TRBJ1-2,CATSREPLQGNYGYTF,TGTGCCACCAGCAGAGAACCATTACAGGGGAACTATGGCTACACCTTC
.,few,TRBV29-1,15,TRBJ1-1,CSVEDGRGSGTEAFF,TGCAGCGTTGAAGATGGGAGGGGATCGGGCACTGAAGCTTTCTTT
TRBD1,.,TRBV4-3,19,TRBJ2-3,CASSQDGQGAYDFSDTQYF,TGCGCCAGCAGCCAAGATGGGCAGGGGGCTTATGATTTTTCAGATACGCAGTATTTT
.,few,TRBV4-2,16,TRBJ2-5,CASSQDSSQGQETQYF,TGTGCCAGCAGCCAAGACTCTAGCCAGGGACAAGAGACCCAGTACTTC
TRBD1,few,TRBV4-3,15,TRBJ2-1,CASSRIMDRGNEQFF,TGCGCCAGCAGCCGCATTATGGACAGGGGGAATGAGCAGTTCTTC
TRBD2,.,TRBV29-1,13,TRBJ2-3,CSAKAGATDTQYF,TGCAGCGCGAAAGCGGGGGCCACAGATACGCAGTATTTT
.,.,TRBV6-6,16,TRBJ2-2,CASSPQTVENTGELFF,TGTGCCAGCAGTCCCCAGACAGTAGAGAACACCGGGGAGCTGTTTTTT
.,many,TRBV6-6,14,TRBJ2-7,CASSYSEGLDEQYF,TGTGCCAGCAGTTACTCGGAGGGGCTAGACGAGCAGTACTTC
TRBD1,.,TRBV7-9,13,TRBJ2-6,CASQGAGANVLTF,TGTGCCAGCCAGGGGGCTGGGGCCAACGTCCTGACTTTC
.,few,TRBV5-6,14,TRBJ2-5,CASSWQGLQETQYF,TGTGCCAGCAGCTGGCAGGGACTGCAAGAGACCCAGTACTTC
.,.,TRBV7-8,14,TRBJ1-1,CASSLTDRNTEAFF,TGTGCCAGCAGCCTTACGGACAGGAACACTGAAGCTTTCTTT
.,.,TRBV12-3/TRBV12-4,15,TRBJ1-2,CASSLNTGDAHGYTF,TGTGCCAGCAGTTTAAATACGGGGGACGCCCATGGCTACACCTTC
TRBD1,.,TRBV12-3/TRBV12-4,12,TRBJ2-5,CASSTLGQGQYF,TGTGCCAGCAGCACCCTGGGACAGGGTCAGTACTTC
.,few,TRBV11-2,12,TRBJ1-1,CASSLEAGRAFF,TGTGCCAGCAGCTTAGAGGCGGGCCGAGCTTTCTTT
TRBD2,few,TRBV4-2,19,TRBJ2-1,CASSQDAPLQRGAYNEQFF,TGTGCCAGCAGCCAAGATGCCCCCCTTCAACGGGGGGCCTACAATGAGCAGTTCTTC
TRBD2,.,TRBV6-2/TRBV6-3,11,TRBJ2-1,CASSGGGEQFF,TGTGCCAGTAGCGGGGGGGGTGAGCAGTTCTTC
.,few,TRBV29-1,15,TRBJ1-2,CSVEVEDFGNYGYTF,TGCAGCGTTGAAGTGGAGGACTTCGGTAACTATGGCTACACCTTC
TRBD2,few,TRBV5-1,15,TRBJ2-5,CASSPLAGLQETQYF,TGCGCCAGCAGCCCTCTAGCGGGGTTACAAGAGACCCAGTACTTC
.,.,TRBV7-9,15,TRBJ2-7,CASSYDRRSIYEQYF,TGTGCCAGCAGCTACGACAGGCGTTCCATCTACGAGCAGTACTTC
.,.,TRBV29-1,13,TRBJ1-1,CSVEWSSDTEAFF,TGCAGCGTTGAATGGAGTTCCGACACTGAAGCTTTCTTT
TRBD2,.,TRBV12-3/TRBV12-4,14,TRBJ2-1,CASGASGVPNEQFF,TGTGCCAGTGGGGCTAGCGGGGTGCCCAATGAGCAGTTCTTC
.,.,TRBV7-2,14,TRBJ1-2,CASRPHRMVHGYTF,TGTGCCAGCAGACCGCATCGGATGGTGCATGGCTACACCTTC
TRBD1,.,TRBV6-5,17,TRBJ2-3,CASSYGRRGGQTDTQYF,TGTGCCAGCAGTTACGGGCGGCGAGGGGGCCAGACAGATACGCAGTATTTT
.,.,TRBV5-7,13,TRBJ1-1,CASSIGHYTEAFF,TGTGCCAGCAGCATCGGACATTACACTGAAGCTTTCTTT
.,once,TRBV6-5,15,TRBJ1-4,CASSLEGGDNEKLFF,TGTGCCAGCAGTTTGGAAGGCGGCGATAATGAAAAACTGTTTTTT
TRBD2,.,TRBV4-3,17,TRBJ2-5,CASSQSAGLAGPETQYF,TGCGCCAGCAGCCAGAGCGCGGGACTAGCGGGACCAGAGACCCAGTACTTC
.,few,TRBV29-1,12,TRBJ2-7,CSVERATGEQYF,TGCAGCGTTGAGCGGGCCACGGGGGAGCAGTACTTC
.,.,TRBV24-1,14,TRBJ1-2,CATSDDSMGYGYTF,TGTGCCACCAGTGATGACAGCATGGGATATGGCTACACCTTC
.,.,TRBV15,16,TRBJ1-1,CATSRDLDRKDTEAFF,TGTGCCACCAGCAGAGATCTTGACAGAAAGGACACTGAAGCTTTCTTT
TRBD1,.,TRBV6-6,13,TRBJ2-7,CASTKTGVHEQYF,TGTGCCAGCACTAAGACAGGGGTCCACGAGCAGTACTTC
.,.,TRBV7-2,15,TRBJ2-7,CASSLERQGAGEQYF,TGTGCCAGCAGCTTAGAGAGGCAGGGAGCAGGCGAGCAGTACTTC
.,.,TRBV12-3/TRBV12-4,15,TRBJ1-6,CASSLDGGENSPLHF,TGTGCCAGCAGTTTAGACGGGGGCGAAAATTCACCCCTCCACTTT
.,.,TRBV5-1,12,TRBJ2-3,CASSLSRLEEYF,TGCGCCAGCAGCTTAAGTCGGCTAGAAGAGTATTTT
.,.,TRBV12-3/TRBV12-4,16,TRBJ1-2,CASSWVGGSSNYGYTF,TGTGCCAGCAGTTGGGTGGGGGGGTCTTCTAACTATGGCTACACCTTC
.,.,TRBV6-2/TRBV6-3,14,TRBJ1-2,CASSYSMQYYGYTF,TGTGCCAGCAGTTACTCGATGCAGTACTATGGCTACACCTTC
.,few,TRBV4-1,17,TRBJ2-2,CASRQRISGSNTGELFF,TGCGCCAGCAGACAGAGGATCTCCGGGAGTAACACCGGGGAGCTGTTTTTT
TRBD1,.,TRBV12-3/TRBV12-4,14,TRBJ1-2,CASRPQGARGGYTF,TGTGCCAGCAGACCACAGGGGGCCAGAGGTGGCTACACCTTC
.,.,TRBV6-5,15,TRBJ1-1,CASSASGTQNTEAFF,TGTGCCAGCAGCGCGTCCGGGACACAGAACACTGAAGCTTTCTTT